This TCR beta chain originates from a study of human T cells and chemical hapten exposure. Study-level points and caveats: The number of TCRs over 1 in 1000 frequency stayed unchanged after DPC. Controls formed significantly fewer large CDR3 similarity clusters than expanded TCRs did.

The time point is: pre-sensitization, week 0. Documented treatment: therapeutic diphenylcyclopropenone sensitization with weekly scalp DPC. One entry per CDR3 protein results from TCRdb running MiXCR on the RACE reads. Of about 62,000 distinct CDR3 sequences in the sample, roughly 6.7% were seen once. This clonotype was found many times. Its antigen is not known. CDR3 length: 13 residues. V lost 7 bases to trimming and J lost 6 bases, with 15 bases between them. This chain connects TRBV12-3 or TRBV12-4 to TRBJ1-1; the D gene is possibly TRBD1 (5 bases). Sequenced here: whole blood, sampled in connection with sensitization to the hapten diphenylcyclopropenone (DPC). The sequence was collected from a woman aged 25 to 45 with alopecia areata. Some clones in this sample may be carry-over from other donors' samples. This CDR3 reads CASMPEGYAEAFF. CDR3 nucleotides: TGTGCCAGCATGCCGGAGGGGTACGCTGAAGCTTTCTTT.